This T cell receptor (beta chain) was captured in a study of siplizumab effects on memory and regulatory T cells. Study findings and constraints: The naive T cell population seemed more diverse than memory cells and seemed a major contributor to the alloresponse. The mean Treg-derived percentage of mappable alloreactive CD4+ clones was about 63% with siplizumab compared with approximately 28% in controls. Among sequences traceable to unstimulated CD4+ memory cells, alloreactive ones were significantly reduced by siplizumab.

Germline CDR1 and CDR2: MNHNY and SVGAGI (reference sequence). Trimming removed 7 bases at V and 4 bases at J, with 14 bases between. The CDR3 has 13 amino acids. Approximately 10^5 TCR templates underwent assay in every sample. Using immunoSEQ multiplex PCR, the repertoire was profiled, and TCRdb retains in-frame clones only, with some absent. Here the sample spans about 99,000 clones, 93% being singletons. About this clone itself: Its antigen remains unidentified.

V is TRBV6-6 and J is TRBJ2-7; tentative D call: TRBD1 (6 bases). The sequencing input was Tregs sorted from blood. This clonotype was sampled from a human donor in good health. CDR3 coding DNA: TGTGCCAGCACGGGCACAGGGCAGTACGAGCAGTACTTC. Its protein product is CASTGTGQYEQYF.